Here is one TCR beta chain with its context. No antigen is known for it. TCRdb fed the 5' RACE reads into MiXCR, producing one record per CDR3 protein. The repertoire holds hundreds of thousands of distinct CDR3 sequences, with around 17% as singletons. The record originates from a study of T-cell memory formation after mild COVID-19. General study points: SARS-CoV-2 specificity of second-wave clones peaking day 37 was unconfirmed.

Germline V gene lookup returns CDR1 DFQATT and CDR2 SNEGSKA (reference sequence). With 6 bases removed from V and 2 bases from J, the gap between germline ends came to 13 bases. The CDR3 consists of 13 residues. The genes are TRBV20-1 and TRBJ2-5, with D perhaps matching TRBD1 (6 bases). The sample was PBMCs or a T cell subset sorted from them (not recorded which). The sequence came from an adult woman who had mild COVID-19 (a few samples of this study predate the infection). Cell type and time point are not known. CDR3 protein: CSAPDRSQETQYF. DNA for the CDR3: TGCAGTGCGCCCGACAGGTCACAAGAGACCCAGTACTTC.